Sequencing of this TCR beta chain was carried out in a study of cytomegalovirus exposure and HLA in healthy donors. The CDR3 loop spans 11 amino acids. Germline V gene lookup returns CDR1 MNHNS and CDR2 SASEGT. Deletions cut 6 bases from V and 9 bases from J, with 9 bases between. The repertoire was sequenced with immunoSEQ multiplex PCR; TCRdb's copy has only in-frame clones and lacks some. The table has some 130,000 clones, roughly four fifths seen once; the top ten hold 25% to 30%. The J gene is TRBJ1-5, the V gene TRBV6-1; D gene uncertain. Sequencing was performed on PBMCs. The TCR originated in a man under 40 in good health and CMV-seropositive. The CDR3 spells CASSRGRPQHF. Here the CDR3 DNA reads TGTGCCAGCAGCCGCGGTCGGCCCCAGCATTTT.